The sequence of this T cell receptor beta chain was determined in a study of cytomegalovirus exposure and HLA in healthy donors. The CDR3 has 13 amino acids. CDR1 is GTSNPN, CDR2 SVGIG, per germline (reference sequence). V lost 2 bases to trimming and J lost 4 bases, with 9 bases between them. Using immunoSEQ multiplex PCR, the repertoire was profiled, and TCRdb retains in-frame clones only, with some absent. The table shows 240,000 or so clones, with around 85% occurring only once. This clone was counted only a few times. The V call is TRBV30, the J call TRBJ1-5; possibly TRBD1 for D (6 bases). Input material: PBMCs. This TCR was recovered from a woman aged 25 to 39 in good health and CMV-seropositive. This CDR3 reads CAWSNDRNQPQHF. The CDR3 nucleotides are TGTGCCTGGAGTAACGACAGGAATCAGCCCCAGCATTTT.